Listed here are 3 T cell receptor beta chains from one sample, sequenced in a study of OX40 agonist ivuxolimab in advanced cancers. Data came from immunoSEQ multiplex PCR; TCRdb stores just in-frame clones and leaves some out. The table lists some 77,000 clones, 88% of them singletons. This specimen was CD4+ or CD8+ T cells sorted from blood, taken in a trial of the OX40 agonist ivuxolimab. The receptor set was obtained from an adult with an advanced solid tumor such as melanoma, head and neck, liver or kidney cancer.

The V call is TRBV28, the J call TRBJ1-2; D is unclear. CDR1 and CDR2 (germline): MDHEN, SYDVKM. The V gene lost 2 bases and the J gene lost 3 bases, with 4 bases spanning the gap. The CDR3 runs 12 residues. The CDR3 coding sequence is TGTGCCAGCAGTTTAAGGGACTATGGCTACACCTTC. Translated: CASSLRDYGYTF.

This sequence joins TRBV11-3 and TRBJ2-7; D uncertain. This CDR3 is 16 amino acids long. Deletions cut 2 bases from V and 3 bases from J, with 17 bases between. In germline, CDR1 is SGHNT, CDR2 YENEEA. The CDR3 sequence: CASSLIGSGPFYEQYF. CDR3 bases: TGTGCCAGCAGCTTAATTGGTTCGGGCCCCTTCTACGAGCAGTACTTC.

This chain joins TRBV5-8 and TRBJ1-4, with D hard to call. The CDR3 is 13 residues long. CDR1 SGHTS and CDR2 YDEGEE come from the germline V gene. With 1 base removed from V and 7 bases from J, the gap between germline ends came to 8 bases. The CDR3 loop reads CASSLNSVEKLFF. CDR3 nucleotides: TGTGCCAGCAGCTTGAATTCTGTTGAAAAACTGTTTTTT.